Here is one T cell receptor (beta chain) with its context. The antigen remains undetermined. This CDR3 comprises 14 residues. The germline gives CDR1 MNHEY, CDR2 SMNVEV (reference sequence). V shed 0 bases, J shed 3 bases, and the junction held 2 bases outside the gene matches. The PCR used 60 Vbeta and 13 Jbeta primers. Profiled with immunoSEQ multiplex PCR; TCRdb holds only in-frame clones, not every one. The table has around 70,000 clones, 62% seen once. This sample was taken from a study of cytomegalovirus exposure and HLA in healthy donors. Study results and limitations: The authors later linked a missense DCLRE1C variant to TCR beta V- and J-gene trimming.

The sample consisted of PBMCs. The chain combines TRBV27 with TRBJ2-7, with TRBD1 matching over 7 bases. The receptor's source is a man aged 30 to 45 in good health and CMV-seronegative. DNA for the CDR3: TGTGCCAGCAGTTTATCCGGGACAGTCTACGAGCAGTACTTC. It encodes CASSLSGTVYEQYF.